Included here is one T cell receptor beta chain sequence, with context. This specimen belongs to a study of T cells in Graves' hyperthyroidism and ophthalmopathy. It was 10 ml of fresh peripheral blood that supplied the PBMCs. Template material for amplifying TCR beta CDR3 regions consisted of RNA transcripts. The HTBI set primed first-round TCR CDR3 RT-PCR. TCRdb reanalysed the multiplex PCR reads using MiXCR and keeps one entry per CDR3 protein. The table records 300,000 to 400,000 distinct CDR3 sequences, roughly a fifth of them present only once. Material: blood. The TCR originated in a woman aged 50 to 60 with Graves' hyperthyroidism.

In DNA form, the CDR3 reads TGTGCCAGCAGCCCCACGGGACTAGCGGGGAATATAGCCAAAAACATTCAGTACTTC. It translates to CASSPTGLAGNIAKNIQYF. The chain recombines TRBV9 with TRBJ2-4; 13 nucleotides match TRBD2. CDR1 SGDLS and CDR2 YYNGEE come from the germline V gene. Trimming at V came to 4 bases and at J to 0 bases, leaving 10 bases not matched to a gene. This CDR3 region has 19 residues.